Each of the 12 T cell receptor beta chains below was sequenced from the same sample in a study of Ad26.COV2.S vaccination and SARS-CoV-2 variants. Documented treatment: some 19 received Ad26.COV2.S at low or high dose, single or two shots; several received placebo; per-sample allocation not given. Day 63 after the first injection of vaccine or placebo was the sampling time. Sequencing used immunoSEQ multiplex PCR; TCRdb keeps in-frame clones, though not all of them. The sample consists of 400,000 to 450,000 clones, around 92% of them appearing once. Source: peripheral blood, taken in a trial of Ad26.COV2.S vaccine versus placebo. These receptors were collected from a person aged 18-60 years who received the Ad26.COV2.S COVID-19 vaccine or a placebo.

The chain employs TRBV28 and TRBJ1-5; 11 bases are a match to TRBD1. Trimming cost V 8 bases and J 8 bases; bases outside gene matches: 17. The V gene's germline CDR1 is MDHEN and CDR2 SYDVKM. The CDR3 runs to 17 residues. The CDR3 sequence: CASREPGTGGARKPQHF. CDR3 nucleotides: TGTGCCAGCCGTGAACCCGGGACAGGGGGGGCCCGGAAGCCCCAGCATTTT.

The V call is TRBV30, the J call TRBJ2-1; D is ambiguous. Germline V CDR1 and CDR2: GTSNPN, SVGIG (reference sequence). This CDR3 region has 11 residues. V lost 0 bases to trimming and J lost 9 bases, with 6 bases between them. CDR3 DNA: TGTGCCTGGAGTGTACAAGGTGAGCAGTTCTTC. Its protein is CAWSVQGEQFF.

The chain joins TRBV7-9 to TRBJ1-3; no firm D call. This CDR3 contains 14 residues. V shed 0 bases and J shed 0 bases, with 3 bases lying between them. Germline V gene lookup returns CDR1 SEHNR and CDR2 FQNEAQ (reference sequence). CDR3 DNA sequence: TGTGCCAGCAGCTTAGCCCTCTCTGGAAACACCATATATTTT. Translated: CASSLALSGNTIYF.

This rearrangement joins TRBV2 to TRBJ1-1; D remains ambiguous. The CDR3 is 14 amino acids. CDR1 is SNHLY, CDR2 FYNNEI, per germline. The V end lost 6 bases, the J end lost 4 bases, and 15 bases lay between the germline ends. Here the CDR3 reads CASRTSTLGTEAFF. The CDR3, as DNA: TGTGCCAGCAGGACCAGCACCTTGGGCACTGAAGCTTTCTTT.

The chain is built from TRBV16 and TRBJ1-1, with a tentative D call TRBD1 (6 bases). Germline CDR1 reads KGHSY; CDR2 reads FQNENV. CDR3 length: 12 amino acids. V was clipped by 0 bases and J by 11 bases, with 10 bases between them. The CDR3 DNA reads TGTGCCAGCAGCCAATCGGGCACAGGGGCTTTCTTT. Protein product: CASSQSGTGAFF.

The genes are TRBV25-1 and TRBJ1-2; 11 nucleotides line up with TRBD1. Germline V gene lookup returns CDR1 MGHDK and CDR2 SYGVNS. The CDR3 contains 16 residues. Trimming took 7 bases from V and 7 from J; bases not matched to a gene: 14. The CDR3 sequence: CASTHGPGQGGSGYTF. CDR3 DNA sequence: TGTGCCAGCACCCACGGACCGGGACAGGGGGGCTCTGGCTACACCTTC.

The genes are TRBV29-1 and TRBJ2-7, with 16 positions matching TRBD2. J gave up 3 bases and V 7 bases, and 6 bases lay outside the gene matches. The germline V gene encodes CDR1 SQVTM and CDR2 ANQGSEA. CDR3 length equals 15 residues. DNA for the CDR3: TGCAGCGCCGGGACTAGCGGGGGGGCCTTCTACGAGCAGTACTTC. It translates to CSAGTSGGAFYEQYF.

The CDR3 DNA follows: TGTGCCAGCAGTTACTCGGCCGGGACAGGGAATGCCTACGAGCAGTACTTC. Residues: CASSYSAGTGNAYEQYF. The chain employs TRBV6-2 or TRBV6-3 and TRBJ2-7; 9 bases are shared with TRBD1. After removal of 0 bases from V and 2 bases from J, the junction contained 8 bases not matched to a gene. The CDR3 extends over 17 amino acids. The germline gives CDR1 MNHEY, CDR2 SVGEGT.

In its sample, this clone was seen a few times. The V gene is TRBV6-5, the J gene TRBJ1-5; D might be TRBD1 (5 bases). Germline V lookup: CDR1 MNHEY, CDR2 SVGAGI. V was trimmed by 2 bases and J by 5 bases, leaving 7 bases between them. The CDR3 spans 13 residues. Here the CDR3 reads CASSYGAHQPQHF. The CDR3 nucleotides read TGTGCCAGCAGTTACGGGGCCCATCAGCCCCAGCATTTT.

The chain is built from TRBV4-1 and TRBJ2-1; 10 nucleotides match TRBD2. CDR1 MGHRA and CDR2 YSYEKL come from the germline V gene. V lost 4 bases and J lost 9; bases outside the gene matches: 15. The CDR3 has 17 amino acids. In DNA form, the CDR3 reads TGCGCCAGCAGCCCCTCCCCAACTAGCGGGGTCACCGGTGAGCAGTTCTTC. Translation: CASSPSPTSGVTGEQFF.

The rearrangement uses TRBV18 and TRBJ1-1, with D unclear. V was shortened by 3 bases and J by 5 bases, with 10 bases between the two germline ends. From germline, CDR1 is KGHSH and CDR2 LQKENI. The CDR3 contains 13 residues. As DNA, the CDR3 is TGTGCCAGCTCACCGTACGGGAGAACTGAAGCTTTCTTT. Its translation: CASSPYGRTEAFF.

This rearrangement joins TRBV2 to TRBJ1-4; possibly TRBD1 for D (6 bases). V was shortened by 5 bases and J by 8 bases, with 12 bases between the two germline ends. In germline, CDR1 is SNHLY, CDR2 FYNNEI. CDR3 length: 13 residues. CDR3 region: CASSLRGGEKLFF. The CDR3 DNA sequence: TGTGCCAGCAGTCTCAGGGGAGGGGAAAAACTGTTTTTT. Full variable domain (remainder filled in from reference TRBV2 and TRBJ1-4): EPEVTQTPSHQVTQMGQEVILRCVPISNHLYFYWYRQILGQKVEFLVSFYNNEISEKSEIFDDQFSVERPDGSNFTLKIRSTKLEDSAMYFCASSLRGGEKLFFGSGTQLSVL.